One TCR beta chain is described in this entry. This sample is drawn from a study of blood T cell repertoires in COVID-19. Study summary: Both acute and convalescent COVID-19 samples were obtained from the United States, Italy and Spain.

CDR1 PRHDT and CDR2 FYEKMQ come from the germline V gene (reference sequence). V gave up 5 bases and J gave up 0 bases, with 16 bases separating them. The CDR3 is made up of 16 amino acids. Some clones are missing from TCRdb's copy, which holds only in-frame ones; the method was immunoSEQ multiplex PCR. The sample has 160,000 or so clones, approximately 81% seen once. The gene calls are TRBV13 and TRBJ1-1, with D maybe TRBD1 (6 bases). The specimen was peripheral blood. This sequence was found in a woman between 45 and 60 years old with COVID-19, enrolled during active disease. The CDR3 sequence: CASSPQGAGMNTEAFF. In DNA, the CDR3 is TGTGCCAGCAGCCCACAGGGCGCCGGAATGAACACTGAAGCTTTCTTT.